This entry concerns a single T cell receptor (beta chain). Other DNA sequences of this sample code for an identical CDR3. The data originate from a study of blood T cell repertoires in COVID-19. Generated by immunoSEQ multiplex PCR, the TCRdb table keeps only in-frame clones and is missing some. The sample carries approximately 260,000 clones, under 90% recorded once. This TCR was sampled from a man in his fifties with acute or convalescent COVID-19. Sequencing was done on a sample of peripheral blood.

The CDR3 loop reads CASRGQLNTEAFF. The CDR3 DNA reads as TGTGCCAGCCGGGGACAGTTGAACACTGAAGCTTTCTTT. The chain has TRBV25-1 and TRBJ1-1; 7 nucleotides agree with TRBD1. Trimming at V came to 8 bases and at J to 0 bases, leaving 3 bases not matched to a gene. CDR3 length equals 13 residues. In germline, CDR1 is MGHDK, CDR2 SYGVNS.